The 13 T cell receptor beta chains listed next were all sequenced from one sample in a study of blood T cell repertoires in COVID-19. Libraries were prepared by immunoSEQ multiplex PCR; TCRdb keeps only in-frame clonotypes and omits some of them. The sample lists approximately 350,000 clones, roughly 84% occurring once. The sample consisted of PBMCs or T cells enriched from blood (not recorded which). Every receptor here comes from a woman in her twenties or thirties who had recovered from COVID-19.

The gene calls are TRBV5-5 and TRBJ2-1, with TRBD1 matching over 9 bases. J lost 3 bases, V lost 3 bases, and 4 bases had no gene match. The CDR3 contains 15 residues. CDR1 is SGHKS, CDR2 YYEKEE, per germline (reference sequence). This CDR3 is CASSSGTGSYNEQFF. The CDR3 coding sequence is TGTGCCAGCAGCTCGGGGACAGGGAGCTACAATGAGCAGTTCTTC.

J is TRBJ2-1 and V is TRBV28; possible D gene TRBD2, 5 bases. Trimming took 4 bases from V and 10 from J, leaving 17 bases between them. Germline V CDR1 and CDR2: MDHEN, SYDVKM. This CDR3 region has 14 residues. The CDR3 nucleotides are TGTGCCAGCAGTTCCGTGACGGAAACGGGGGAGCAGTTCTTC. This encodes CASSSVTETGEQFF.

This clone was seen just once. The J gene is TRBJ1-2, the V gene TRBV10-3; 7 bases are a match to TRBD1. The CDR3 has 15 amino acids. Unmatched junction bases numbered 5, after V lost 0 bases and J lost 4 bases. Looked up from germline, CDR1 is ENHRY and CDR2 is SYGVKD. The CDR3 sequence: CAISESRGTVYGYTF. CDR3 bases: TGTGCCATCAGTGAGTCGAGGGGGACAGTCTATGGCTACACCTTC.

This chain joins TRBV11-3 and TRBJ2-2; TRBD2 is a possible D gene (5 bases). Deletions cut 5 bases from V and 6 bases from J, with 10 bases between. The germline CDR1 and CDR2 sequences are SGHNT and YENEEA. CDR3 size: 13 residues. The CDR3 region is CASSPRESGELFF. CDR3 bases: TGTGCCAGCAGCCCACGGGAATCCGGGGAGCTGTTTTTT.

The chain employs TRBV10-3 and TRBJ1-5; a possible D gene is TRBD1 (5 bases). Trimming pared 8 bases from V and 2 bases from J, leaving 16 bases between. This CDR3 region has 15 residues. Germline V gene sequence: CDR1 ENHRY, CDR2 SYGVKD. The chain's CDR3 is CAIGPSLTGNQPQHF. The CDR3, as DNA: TGTGCCATCGGGCCCTCACTGACAGGCAATCAGCCCCAGCATTTT.

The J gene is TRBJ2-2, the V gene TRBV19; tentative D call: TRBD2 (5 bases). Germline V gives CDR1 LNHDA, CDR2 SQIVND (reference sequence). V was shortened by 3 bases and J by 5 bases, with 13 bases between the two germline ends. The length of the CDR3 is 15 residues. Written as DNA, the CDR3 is TGTGCCAGTAGTATGGGCCCTTGGAGGACCGGGGAGCTGTTTTTT. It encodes CASSMGPWRTGELFF. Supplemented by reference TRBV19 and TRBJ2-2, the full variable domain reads DGGITQSPKYLFRKEGQNVTLSCEQNLNHDAMYWYRQDPGQGLRLIYYSQIVNDFQKGDIAEGYSVSREKKESFPLTVTSAQKNPTAFYLCASSMGPWRTGELFFGEGSRLTVL.

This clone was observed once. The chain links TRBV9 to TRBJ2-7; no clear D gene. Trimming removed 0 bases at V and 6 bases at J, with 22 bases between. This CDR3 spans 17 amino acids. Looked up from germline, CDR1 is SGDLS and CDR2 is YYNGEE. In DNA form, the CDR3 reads TGTGCCAGCAGCGTAGATGTAATAGTAGCCTCGATGGGCGAGCAGTACTTC. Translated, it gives CASSVDVIVASMGEQYF.

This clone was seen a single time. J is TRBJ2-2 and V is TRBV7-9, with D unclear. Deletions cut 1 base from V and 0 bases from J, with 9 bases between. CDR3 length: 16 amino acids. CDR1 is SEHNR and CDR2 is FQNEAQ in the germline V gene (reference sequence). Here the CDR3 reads CASSLGGRTNTGELFF. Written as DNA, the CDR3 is TGTGCCAGCAGCTTAGGTGGCAGGACGAACACCGGGGAGCTGTTTTTT.

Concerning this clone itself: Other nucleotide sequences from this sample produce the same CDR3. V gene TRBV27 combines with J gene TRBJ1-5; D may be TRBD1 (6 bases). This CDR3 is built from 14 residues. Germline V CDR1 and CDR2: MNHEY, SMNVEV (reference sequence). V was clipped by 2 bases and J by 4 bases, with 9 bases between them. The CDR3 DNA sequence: TGTGCCAGCAGTTTAGGGAGGGGGAATCAGCCCCAGCATTTT. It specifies CASSLGRGNQPQHF.

CDR3 amino acids: CASGDRTGGYEQYF. The CDR3 DNA is TGCGCCAGCGGAGATCGGACAGGGGGCTACGAGCAGTACTTC. The rearrangement joins TRBV5-1 to TRBJ2-7; the match to TRBD1 covers 10 bases. Per the germline V gene, CDR1 is SGHRS and CDR2 is YFSETQ. CDR3 length: 14 amino acids. The ends lost 7 bases at V and 3 bases at J; junction bases unmatched: 7.

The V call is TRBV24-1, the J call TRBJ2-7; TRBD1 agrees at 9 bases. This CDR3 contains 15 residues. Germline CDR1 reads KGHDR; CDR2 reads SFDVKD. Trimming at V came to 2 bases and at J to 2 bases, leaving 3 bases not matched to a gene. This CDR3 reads CATSDSGTGTYEQYF. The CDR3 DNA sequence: TGTGCCACCAGTGATTCCGGGACAGGGACCTACGAGCAGTACTTC.

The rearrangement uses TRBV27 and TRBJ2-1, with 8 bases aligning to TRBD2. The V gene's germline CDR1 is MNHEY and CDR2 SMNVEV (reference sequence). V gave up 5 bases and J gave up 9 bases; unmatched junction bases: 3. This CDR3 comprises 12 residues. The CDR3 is CASSPGGGEQFF. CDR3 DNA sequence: TGTGCCAGCAGTCCGGGGGGGGGTGAGCAGTTCTTC.

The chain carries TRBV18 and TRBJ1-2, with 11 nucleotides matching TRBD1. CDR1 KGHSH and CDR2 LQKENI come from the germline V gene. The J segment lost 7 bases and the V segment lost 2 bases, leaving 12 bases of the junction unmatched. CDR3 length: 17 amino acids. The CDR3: CASSPVQRTGGEGGYTF. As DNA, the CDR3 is TGTGCCAGCTCACCAGTCCAAAGGACAGGGGGCGAAGGTGGCTACACCTTC.